The 27 T cell receptor beta chains in this list originate from one sample, sequenced in a study of vaccination effects on CD4 cells after COVID-19. When around ten days of culture had elapsed, CD4+ T cells were isolated. Each participant was administered two doses of either the BNT162b2 or the mRNA-1273 vaccine. No antigen is known for these receptors. Profiled with immunoSEQ multiplex PCR; TCRdb holds only in-frame clones, not every one. The data show about 45,000 clones, roughly 72% seen once. The sample consisted of CD4+ T cells from PBMCs cultured without peptide, taken after COVID-19 vaccination. These receptors all stem from a human donor who received a COVID-19 vaccine.

CDR3 DNA: TGTGCCAGCAGCTTATTGGGGATTGAAAAACTGTTTTTT. Its translation is CASSLLGIEKLFF. The rearrangement uses TRBV7-8 and TRBJ1-4; unclear D gene. Germline V gene data show CDR1 as SGHVS and CDR2 as FQNEAQ. The ends were cut back, 2 bases at V and 7 bases at J, with 8 bases in the middle. The CDR3 is 13 amino acids.

This chain links TRBV2 with TRBJ1-5, with TRBD1 identical over 7 bases. J was trimmed by 3 bases and V by 6 bases; bases with no gene match: 2. Germline V gives CDR1 SNHLY, CDR2 FYNNEI. The CDR3 runs 13 residues. CDR3 protein: CASRGQFNQPQHF. The CDR3 region has the DNA TGTGCCAGCAGGGGACAGTTCAATCAGCCCCAGCATTTT.

This clone was observed a single time. This chain connects TRBV20-1 to TRBJ2-3, with 10 positions matching TRBD2. Germline values: CDR1 DFQATT, CDR2 SNEGSKA (reference sequence). Trimming removed 3 bases from V and 6 bases from J; junction bases left unmatched: 9. This CDR3 is 15 amino acids long. In DNA, the CDR3 is TGCAGTGCTAGTCCCCTAGCGGGAGTCGGGGATACGCAGTATTTT. Amino acid sequence: CSASPLAGVGDTQYF.

The CDR3 region is CASRMTPGALRTEAFF. DNA for the CDR3: TGTGCCAGCAGGATGACCCCGGGGGCTCTGAGAACTGAAGCTTTCTTT. This chain joins TRBV27 and TRBJ1-1, with a possible D match to TRBD1 (6 bases). Germline V CDR1 and CDR2: MNHEY, SMNVEV (reference sequence). The CDR3 length is 16 residues. Trimming removed 6 bases from V and 5 bases from J, with 22 bases in between.

In this sample, this clone is medium-sized (0.01 to 0.1%). The rearrangement joins TRBV3-1 (or the pseudogene TRBV3-2) to TRBJ2-7, with 15 bases aligning to TRBD2. The ends lost 4 bases at V and 2 bases at J; junction bases unmatched: 12. Germline V gives CDR1 LGHDT, CDR2 YNNKEL (reference sequence). The CDR3 has 19 residues. The CDR3 protein is CASSRKSPGLAGGAYEQYF. The CDR3 DNA reads as TGTGCCAGCAGCCGCAAGTCCCCGGGACTAGCGGGGGGTGCCTACGAGCAGTACTTC.

This chain links TRBV6-5 with TRBJ2-2; 9 nucleotides line up with TRBD2. Germline CDR1 MNHEY, CDR2 SVGAGI. Unmatched junction bases numbered 2, after V lost 5 bases and J lost 1 base. CDR3 length: 15 residues. The CDR3 DNA reads as TGTGCCAGCAGTCCGACTAGCGGGAACACCGGGGAGCTGTTTTTT. Protein: CASSPTSGNTGELFF.

The chain carries TRBV5-1 and TRBJ1-2; a possible D gene is TRBD1 (5 bases). The CDR3 totals 13 residues. The V gene's germline CDR1 is SGHRS and CDR2 YFSETQ. Trimming stripped 0 bases from V and 8 bases from J, with 11 bases between. CDR3 DNA sequence: TGCGCCAGCAGCTTGGGAGCCGGGGCGGGCTACACCTTC. This translates into CASSLGAGAGYTF.

This sequence joins TRBV12-3 or TRBV12-4 and TRBJ2-5, with D unresolved. V was clipped by 5 bases and J by 5 bases, with 9 bases between them. This CDR3 has 12 amino acids. This chain's CDR3 is CASSLSRETQYF. The CDR3 DNA is TGTGCCAGCAGTCTGTCCCGGGAGACCCAGTACTTC.

This chain uses TRBV7-9 with TRBJ2-7, with 9 bases matching TRBD2. Germline CDR1 SEHNR, CDR2 FQNEAQ (reference sequence). There are 19 residues in the CDR3. The junction had 17 bases not matched to a gene; V was cut back by 2 bases and J by 3 bases. The CDR3 coding sequence is TGTGCCAGCAGCTTATCCGCGCTAGCGGGGCCCTACCCCAACTACGAGCAGTACTTC. Protein: CASSLSALAGPYPNYEQYF.

V is TRBV11-3 and J is TRBJ1-1; D not resolved. The V gene's germline CDR1 is SGHNT and CDR2 YENEEA. The CDR3 has 13 amino acids. The germline V and J ends were trimmed by 0 bases and 1 base, with 3 bases remaining between them. This CDR3 is CASSLEENTEAFF. CDR3 in DNA: TGTGCCAGCAGCTTAGAAGAGAACACTGAAGCTTTCTTT.

CDR3 sequence (DNA): TGTGCCAGCAGGGGACAGGCAGTGGTGAACACTGAAGCTTTCTTT. This sequence encodes CASRGQAVVNTEAFF. V is TRBV6-5 and J is TRBJ1-1, with 8 bases fitting TRBD1. The junction had 6 bases not matched to a gene; V was cut back by 6 bases and J by 0 bases. CDR3 length: 15 amino acids. Germline CDR1 is MNHEY and CDR2 is SVGAGI.

The rearrangement uses TRBV2 and TRBJ1-1, with a possible D match to TRBD1 (5 bases). Per the germline V gene, CDR1 is SNHLY and CDR2 is FYNNEI. This CDR3 has 14 residues. Trimming pared 8 bases from V and 3 bases from J, leaving 16 bases between. CDR3 coding DNA: TGTGCCAGCCTGTTTGGGGCCGGGTACACTGAAGCTTTCTTT. This codes for CASLFGAGYTEAFF.

The chain recombines TRBV20-1 with TRBJ1-1; unclear D gene. Germline V gene sequence: CDR1 DFQATT, CDR2 SNEGSKA (reference sequence). The CDR3 is made up of 9 amino acids. V dropped 6 bases and J dropped 7 bases, with 6 bases sitting between them. The CDR3 region is CSARNEAFF. CDR3 bases: TGCAGTGCCAGAAATGAAGCTTTCTTT.

The rearrangement uses TRBV3-1 (or the pseudogene TRBV3-2) and TRBJ1-1; D gene unclear. Germline assignment: CDR1 LGHDT and CDR2 YNNKEL (reference sequence). V was clipped by 6 bases and J by 1 base, with 9 bases between them. The CDR3 loop spans 13 amino acids. CDR3 residues: CASRSTENTEAFF. As DNA, the CDR3 is TGTGCCAGCAGATCAACAGAGAACACTGAAGCTTTCTTT.

With regard to this clone: Its ends do not fully match the called genes, so a read error is possible. CDR3 in DNA: TGTGCCAGCAGCATAGGGGTGGGGGGCTACACCTTC. This sequence encodes CASSIGVGGYTF. The V gene is TRBV13, the J gene TRBJ1-2, with a tentative D call TRBD1 (5 bases). This CDR3 has 12 residues. Germline V gene data show CDR1 as PRHDT and CDR2 as FYEKMQ (reference sequence).

The genes are TRBV5-1 and TRBJ2-3; 9 bases align to TRBD1. Germline CDR1 SGHRS, CDR2 YFSETQ. Trimming removed 4 bases from V and 5 bases from J; junction bases left unmatched: 11. The CDR3 extends over 16 amino acids. DNA for the CDR3: TGCGCCAGCAGCATCCAGGGACAGGGAGGTGGAGATACGCAGTATTTT. It yields the protein CASSIQGQGGGDTQYF.

This CDR3 is CASRHGRDRAGEQYF. CDR3 DNA: TGTGCCAGCAGGCACGGACGGGACAGGGCCGGCGAGCAGTACTTC. The genes are TRBV6-5 and TRBJ2-7, with TRBD1 matching 9 bases. The CDR3 contains 15 residues. The V gene's germline CDR1 is MNHEY and CDR2 SVGAGI. Trimming removed 6 bases from V and 6 bases from J; junction bases left unmatched: 12.

V gene TRBV2 combines with J gene TRBJ1-2; D gene unclear. CDR3 size: 10 residues. The germline V gene has CDR1 SNHLY and CDR2 FYNNEI. V was pared by 1 base and J by 8 bases, with 2 bases between. The CDR3 is CASSEGGYTF. Written as DNA, the CDR3 is TGTGCCAGCAGTGAAGGCGGCTACACCTTC.

In its sample, this clone was seen a few times. This chain joins TRBV3-1 (or the pseudogene TRBV3-2) and TRBJ1-3; 7 nucleotides line up with TRBD1. With V trimmed by 0 bases and J by 8 bases, 4 bases remained unmatched. Germline CDR1 and CDR2: LGHDT and YNNKEL (reference sequence). The CDR3 length is 14 residues. DNA of the CDR3: TGTGCCAGCAGCCAAGAGGCAGGGGGGTACACCATATATTTT. It encodes CASSQEAGGYTIYF.

CDR3 region: CASSPRRHSGDQETQYF. The CDR3 DNA reads TGTGCCAGCAGCCCCCGGCGCCACTCTGGCGACCAAGAGACCCAGTACTTC. The rearrangement uses TRBV11-2 and TRBJ2-5; no clear D. Germline V gene lookup returns CDR1 SGHAT and CDR2 FQNNGV. The CDR3 is 17 amino acids. V was shortened by 5 bases and J by 0 bases, with 19 bases between the two germline ends.

The gene calls are TRBV24-1 and TRBJ1-2; TRBD1 matches 7 bases. CDR1 and CDR2 from the germline V gene are KGHDR and SFDVKD. The V segment lost 3 bases and the J segment 2 bases; nucleotides outside the gene matches: 2. The length of the CDR3 is 14 residues. The CDR3 DNA reads TGTGCCACCAGTGATCCGGGACAGAACTATGGCTACACCTTC. Translation gives CATSDPGQNYGYTF.

The V gene is TRBV7-6, the J gene TRBJ1-6, with 9 positions matching TRBD1. There are 17 residues in the CDR3. Germline CDR1 and CDR2: SGHVS and FNYEAQ. Unmatched junction bases numbered 12, after V lost 5 bases and J lost 7 bases. The CDR3 sequence: CASSENRGPNPNSPLHF. The CDR3 nucleotides read TGTGCCAGCAGCGAAAACAGGGGGCCTAATCCCAATTCACCCCTCCACTTT.

The chain is built from TRBV7-2 and TRBJ2-7, with 7 bases that match TRBD2. This CDR3 has 14 residues. Per germline, CDR1 SGHTA and CDR2 FQGNSA. After removal of 6 bases from V and 3 bases from J, the junction contained 8 bases not matched to a gene. In DNA, the CDR3 is TGTGCCAGCAGATCCGGGACTACCAACTACGAGCAGTACTTC. Its protein is CASRSGTTNYEQYF.

This clone was seen only once. DNA of the CDR3: TGTGCCAGCAGCTCCGCAGGGGTTCCCACTGAAGCTTTCTTT. Translated: CASSSAGVPTEAFF. The chain links TRBV7-9 to TRBJ1-1, with a tentative D call TRBD1 (6 bases). This CDR3 is 14 amino acids long. The germline CDR1 and CDR2 sequences are SEHNR and FQNEAQ (reference sequence). V lost 4 bases and J lost 4, with 13 bases in between. Based on the CDR3 plus reference TRBV7-9 and TRBJ1-1, the full variable domain is DTGVSQNPRHKITKRGQNVTFRCDPISEHNRLYWYRQTLGQGPEFLTYFQNEAQLEKSRLLSDRFSAERPKGSFSTLEIQRTEQGDSAMYLCASSSAGVPTEAFFGQGTRLTVV.

This clone was seen a handful of times. V usage is TRBV20-1 and J usage is TRBJ2-7, with unresolved D. Germline loops: CDR1 DFQATT, CDR2 SNEGSKA (reference sequence). The CDR3 runs to 11 residues. Between the trimmed V and J ends, which lost 5 bases and 2 bases, there was a span of 7 bases. The CDR3 here is CSAPATYEQYF. For the CDR3, the DNA is TGCAGTGCTCCAGCAACCTACGAGCAGTACTTC.

The chain carries TRBV6-5 and TRBJ1-4; 8 bases fit TRBD1. Unmatched junction bases numbered 9, after V lost 10 bases and J lost 8 bases. The CDR3 loop spans 13 amino acids. The germline CDR1 and CDR2 sequences are MNHEY and SVGAGI. The CDR3 loop reads CATRQGREEKLFF. The CDR3 DNA is TGTGCCACCCGACAGGGGAGGGAGGAAAAACTGTTTTTT.

The rearrangement uses TRBV28 and TRBJ1-2; D is unresolved. The CDR3 contains 14 residues. The ends were cut back, 6 bases at V and 8 bases at J, with 19 bases in the middle. The germline V gene has CDR1 MDHEN and CDR2 SYDVKM. CDR3 coding DNA: TGTGCCAGCAGATTTCCCCGGGAAATGGGGGGCTACACCTTC. This codes for CASRFPREMGGYTF.